The sequence of this T cell receptor (beta chain) was determined in a study of spatial heterogeneity in lung cancer. Time point indicated: sample taken at primary tumor resection. Samples were obtained from some 72 donors, all untreated early-stage non-small cell lung cancer patients. TCRdb reprocessed the 5' RACE reads with MiXCR, giving one entry per CDR3 protein. The table includes approximately 3,000 distinct CDR3 sequences, about 17% detected once. The CDR3 covers 21 residues. V was clipped by 4 bases and J by 0 bases; unmatched bases: 18. Judged by abundance, this clonotype is medium-sized. The V call is TRBV23-1, the J call TRBJ2-6; the match to TRBD2 covers 7 bases. TRBV23-1 is placed among ORFs of uncertain function. The receptor comes from a female donor with early-stage non-small cell lung cancer. The material was normal lung tissue next to the tumor, obtained at surgery. This CDR3 reads CASSPREELPRFRSGANVLTF. The DNA for the CDR3 is TGCGCCAGCAGTCCCCGGGAGGAGCTCCCTCGCTTTCGCTCTGGGGCCAACGTCCTGACTTTC.